This T cell receptor (beta chain) was captured in a study of control samples from healthy donors and cancer patients. Germline V lookup: CDR1 KGHSH, CDR2 LQKENI. Deletions cut 3 bases from V and 6 bases from J, with 14 bases between. This CDR3 region has 15 residues. Some clones are missing from TCRdb's copy, which holds only in-frame ones; the method was immunoSEQ multiplex PCR. Of around 57,000 clones in the sample, 91% are singletons; the top ten hold 0.8% to 1%. Sequencing input: PBMCs. The TCR was taken from a man younger than 40 with colorectal cancer. V usage is TRBV18 and J usage is TRBJ2-2; D is undetermined. Here the CDR3 reads CASSPSRLVAGELFF. The CDR3 DNA reads as TGTGCCAGCTCACCCTCGCGGCTAGTGGCCGGGGAGCTGTTTTTT. Variable domain in full (rest from reference TRBV18 and TRBJ2-2): NAGVMQNPRHLVRRRGQEARLRCSPMKGHSHVYWYRQLPEEGLKFMVYLQKENIIDESGMPKERFSAEFPKEGPSILRIQQVVRGDSAAYFCASSPSRLVAGELFFGEGSRLTVL.